This T cell receptor beta chain was sequenced during a study of T cells after yellow fever vaccination. Template-switching 5'RACE yielded the TCR cDNA; a universal primer site and UMIs were added in the process. TCRdb re-analysed the 5' RACE reads in MiXCR, keeping a single row per CDR3 protein. The sample records under 550,000 distinct CDR3 sequences, about a fifth being singletons. About this clonotype itself: Antigen unknown. This may be a read error: a much more frequent sequence differs by one nucleotide.

Study outcomes and limitations: It was a weaker secondary response, yet one that peaked faster, at day 5 versus 15. Contamination of FACS-sorted repertoires by abundant clonotypes from the bulk population could occur. Researchers noted that a small share of clonotypes showed up in both CD4 and CD8 compartments.

With 5 bases removed from V and 3 bases from J, the gap between germline ends came to 8 bases. CDR1 is SQVTM and CDR2 is ANQGSEA in the germline V gene. The CDR3 covers 11 residues. This sequence originates from a man aged 18 to 30 who received the YFV17D yellow fever vaccine. The chain links TRBV29-1 to TRBJ2-7, with D perhaps matching TRBD1 (6 bases). Sequencing used PBMCs, obtained less than 25 days after the first yellow fever vaccination. CDR3 protein: CSVQGFYEQYF. CDR3 nucleotide sequence: TGCAGCGTTCAGGGGTTCTACGAGCAGTACTTC.